This T cell receptor beta chain emerged from a study of blood T cell repertoires in COVID-19. The overall study: Italy, Spain and the United States were the sources of the convalescent and acute COVID-19 samples. T cells, B-cell-depleted T cells, or PBMCs provided the cDNA or gDNA that served as material.

Methods used by the authors: Reference gene primer amplification gave nucleated cell count estimates. TCRdb's copy holds only in-frame clones and misses some; the assay was immunoSEQ multiplex PCR. V, J and clone size are taken as reported in that table, and D and trimming were inferred from the DNA itself. The data hold 90,000 to 120,000 clones, with over 60% observed a single time. The V gene lost 1 base and the J gene lost 6 bases, with 8 bases spanning the gap. This CDR3 contains 12 residues. CDR1 is SGHRS, CDR2 YFSETQ, per germline. The source of this sequence is a man between 70 and 80 years old with acute or convalescent COVID-19. V usage is TRBV5-1 and J usage is TRBJ2-7, with D tentatively TRBD2 (5 bases). Material: peripheral blood. The CDR3 nucleotides are TGCGCCAGCAGCTTGACTAGAGTCGAGCAGTACTTC. As protein: CASSLTRVEQYF. The variable domain in full, completed from reference TRBV5-1 and TRBJ2-7, reads KAGVTQTPRYLIKTRGQQVTLSCSPISGHRSVSWYQQTPGQGLQFLFEYFSETQRNKGNFPGRFSGRQFSNSRSEMNVSTLELGDSALYLCASSLTRVEQYFGPGTRLTVT.